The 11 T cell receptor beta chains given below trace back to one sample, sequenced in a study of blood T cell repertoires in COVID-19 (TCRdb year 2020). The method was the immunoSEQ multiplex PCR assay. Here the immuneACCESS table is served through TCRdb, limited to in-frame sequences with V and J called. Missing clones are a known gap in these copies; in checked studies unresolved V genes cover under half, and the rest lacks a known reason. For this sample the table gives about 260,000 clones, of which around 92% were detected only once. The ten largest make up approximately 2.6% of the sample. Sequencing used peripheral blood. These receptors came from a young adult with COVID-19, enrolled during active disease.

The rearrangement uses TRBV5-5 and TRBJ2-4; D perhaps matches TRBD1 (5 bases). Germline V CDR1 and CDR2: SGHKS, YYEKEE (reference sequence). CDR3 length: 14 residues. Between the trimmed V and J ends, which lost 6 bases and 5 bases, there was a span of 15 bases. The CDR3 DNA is TGTGCCAGCATCCCCGACAGTGGCCAAAACATTCAGTACTTC. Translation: CASIPDSGQNIQYF.

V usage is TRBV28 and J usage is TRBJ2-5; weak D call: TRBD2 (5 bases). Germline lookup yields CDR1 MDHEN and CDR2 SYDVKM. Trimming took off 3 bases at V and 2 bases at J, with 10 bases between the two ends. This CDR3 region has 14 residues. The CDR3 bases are TGTGCCAGCAGTTTTAGCGAAACGCAAGAGACCCAGTACTTC. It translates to CASSFSETQETQYF. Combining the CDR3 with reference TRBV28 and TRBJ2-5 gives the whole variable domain DVKVTQSSRYLVKRTGEKVFLECVQDMDHENMFWYRQDPGLGLRLIYFSYDVKMKEKGDIPEGYSVSREKKERFSLILESASTNQTSMYLCASSFSETQETQYFGPGTRLLVL.

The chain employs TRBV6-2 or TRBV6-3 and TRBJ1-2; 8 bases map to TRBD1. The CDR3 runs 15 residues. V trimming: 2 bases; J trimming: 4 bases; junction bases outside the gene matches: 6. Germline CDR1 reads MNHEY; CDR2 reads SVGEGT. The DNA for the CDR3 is TGTGCCAGCAGTTACCTCGGGGGGACAGGCTATGGCTACACCTTC. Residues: CASSYLGGTGYGYTF.

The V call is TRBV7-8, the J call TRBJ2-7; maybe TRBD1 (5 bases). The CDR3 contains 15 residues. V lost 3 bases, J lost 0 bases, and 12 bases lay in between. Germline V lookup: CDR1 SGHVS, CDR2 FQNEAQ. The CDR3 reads CASSFQRTSSYEQYF. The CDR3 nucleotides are TGTGCCAGCAGCTTTCAGAGGACAAGCTCCTACGAGCAGTACTTC.

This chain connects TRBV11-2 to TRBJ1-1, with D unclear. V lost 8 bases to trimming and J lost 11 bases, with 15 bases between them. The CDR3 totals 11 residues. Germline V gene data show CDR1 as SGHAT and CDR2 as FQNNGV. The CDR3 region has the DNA TGTGCCAGCGGGCTAAATCCCCCGGCTTTCTTT. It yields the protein CASGLNPPAFF.

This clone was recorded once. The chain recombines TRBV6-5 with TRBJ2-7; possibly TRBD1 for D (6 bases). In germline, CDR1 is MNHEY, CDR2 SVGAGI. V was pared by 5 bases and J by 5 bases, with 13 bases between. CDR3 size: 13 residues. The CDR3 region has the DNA TGTGCCAGCAGTACACAGGGAAAGGACGAGCAGTACTTC. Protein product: CASSTQGKDEQYF.

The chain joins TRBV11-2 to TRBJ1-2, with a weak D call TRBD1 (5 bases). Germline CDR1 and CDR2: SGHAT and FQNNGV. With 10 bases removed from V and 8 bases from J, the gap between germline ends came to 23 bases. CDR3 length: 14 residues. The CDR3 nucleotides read TGTGCCACCCAGGATAGATTGGGACTGGGCGGCTACACCTTC. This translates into CATQDRLGLGGYTF.

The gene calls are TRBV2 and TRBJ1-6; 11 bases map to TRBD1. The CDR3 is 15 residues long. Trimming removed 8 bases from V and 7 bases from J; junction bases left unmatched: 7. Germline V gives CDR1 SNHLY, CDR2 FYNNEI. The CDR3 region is CASEDRGPGNSPLHF. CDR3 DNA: TGTGCCAGCGAGGACAGGGGGCCGGGAAATTCACCCCTCCACTTT.

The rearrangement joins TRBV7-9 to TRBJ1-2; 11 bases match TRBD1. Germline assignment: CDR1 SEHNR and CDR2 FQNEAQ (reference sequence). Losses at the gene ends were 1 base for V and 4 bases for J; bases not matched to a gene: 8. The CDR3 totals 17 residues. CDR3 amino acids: CASSLGAGTGGLYGYTF. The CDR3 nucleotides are TGTGCCAGCAGCTTAGGAGCCGGGACAGGGGGACTCTATGGCTACACCTTC.

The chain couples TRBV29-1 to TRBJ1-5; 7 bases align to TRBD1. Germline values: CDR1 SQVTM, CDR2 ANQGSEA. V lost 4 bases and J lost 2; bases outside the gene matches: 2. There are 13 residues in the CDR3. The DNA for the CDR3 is TGCAGCGTTGGACAGGGACGCAATCAGCCCCAGCATTTT. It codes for CSVGQGRNQPQHF.

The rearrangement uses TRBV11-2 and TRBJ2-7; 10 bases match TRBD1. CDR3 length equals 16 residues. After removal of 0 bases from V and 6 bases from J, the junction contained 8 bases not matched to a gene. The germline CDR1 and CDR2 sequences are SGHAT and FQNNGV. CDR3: CASSLEGGTGDVEQYF. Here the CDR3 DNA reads TGTGCCAGCAGCTTAGAAGGTGGGACAGGGGACGTCGAGCAGTACTTC.